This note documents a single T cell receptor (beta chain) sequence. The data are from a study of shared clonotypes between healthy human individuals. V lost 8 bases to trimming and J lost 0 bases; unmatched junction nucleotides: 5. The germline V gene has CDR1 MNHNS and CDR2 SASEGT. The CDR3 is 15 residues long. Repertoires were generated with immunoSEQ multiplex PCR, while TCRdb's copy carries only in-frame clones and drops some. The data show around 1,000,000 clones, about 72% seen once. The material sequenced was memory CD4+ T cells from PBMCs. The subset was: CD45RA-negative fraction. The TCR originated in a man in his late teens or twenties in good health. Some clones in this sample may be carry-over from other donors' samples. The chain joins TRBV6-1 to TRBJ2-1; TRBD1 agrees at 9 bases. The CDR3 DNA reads TGTGCCAGCTACAGGGGGCTGAGCTCCTACAATGAGCAGTTCTTC. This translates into CASYRGLSSYNEQFF.